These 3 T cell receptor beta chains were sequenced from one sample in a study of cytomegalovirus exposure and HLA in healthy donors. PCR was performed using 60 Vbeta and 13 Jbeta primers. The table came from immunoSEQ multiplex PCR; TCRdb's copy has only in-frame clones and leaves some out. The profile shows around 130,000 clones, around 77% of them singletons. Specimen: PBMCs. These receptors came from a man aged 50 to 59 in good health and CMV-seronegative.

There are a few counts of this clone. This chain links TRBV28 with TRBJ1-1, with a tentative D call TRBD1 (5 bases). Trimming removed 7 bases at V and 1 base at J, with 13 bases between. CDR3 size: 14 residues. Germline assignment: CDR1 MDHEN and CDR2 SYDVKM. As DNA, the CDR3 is TGTGCCAGCACTCCTCAAGACAGGAACACTGAAGCTTTCTTT. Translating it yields CASTPQDRNTEAFF.

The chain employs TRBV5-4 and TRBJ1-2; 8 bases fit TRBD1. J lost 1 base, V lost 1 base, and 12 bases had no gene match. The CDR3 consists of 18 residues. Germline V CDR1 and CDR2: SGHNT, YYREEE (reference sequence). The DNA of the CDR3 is TGTGCCAGCAGCTTGATTACCGGACAGGGCACCCTTAACTATGGCTACACCTTC. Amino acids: CASSLITGQGTLNYGYTF.

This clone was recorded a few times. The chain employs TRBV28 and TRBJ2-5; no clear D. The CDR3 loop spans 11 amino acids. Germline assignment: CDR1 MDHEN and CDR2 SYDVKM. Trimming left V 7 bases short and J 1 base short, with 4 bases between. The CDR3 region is CASISQETQYF. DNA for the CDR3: TGTGCCAGCATATCCCAAGAGACCCAGTACTTC.